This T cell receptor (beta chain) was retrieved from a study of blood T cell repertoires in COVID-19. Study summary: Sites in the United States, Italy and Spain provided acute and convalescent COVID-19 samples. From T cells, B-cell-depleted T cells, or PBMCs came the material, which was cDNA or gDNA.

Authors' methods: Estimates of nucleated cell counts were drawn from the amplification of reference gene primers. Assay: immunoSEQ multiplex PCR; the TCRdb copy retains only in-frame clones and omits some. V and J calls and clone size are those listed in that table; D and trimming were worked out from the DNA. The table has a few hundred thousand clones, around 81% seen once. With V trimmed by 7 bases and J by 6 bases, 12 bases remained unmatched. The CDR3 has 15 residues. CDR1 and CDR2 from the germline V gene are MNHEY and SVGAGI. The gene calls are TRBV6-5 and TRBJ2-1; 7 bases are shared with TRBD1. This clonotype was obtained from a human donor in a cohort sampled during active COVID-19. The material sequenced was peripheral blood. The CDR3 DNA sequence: TGTGCCAGCACCGCCGACAGGGCACTAAGCAATGAGCAGTTCTTC. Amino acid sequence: CASTADRALSNEQFF.